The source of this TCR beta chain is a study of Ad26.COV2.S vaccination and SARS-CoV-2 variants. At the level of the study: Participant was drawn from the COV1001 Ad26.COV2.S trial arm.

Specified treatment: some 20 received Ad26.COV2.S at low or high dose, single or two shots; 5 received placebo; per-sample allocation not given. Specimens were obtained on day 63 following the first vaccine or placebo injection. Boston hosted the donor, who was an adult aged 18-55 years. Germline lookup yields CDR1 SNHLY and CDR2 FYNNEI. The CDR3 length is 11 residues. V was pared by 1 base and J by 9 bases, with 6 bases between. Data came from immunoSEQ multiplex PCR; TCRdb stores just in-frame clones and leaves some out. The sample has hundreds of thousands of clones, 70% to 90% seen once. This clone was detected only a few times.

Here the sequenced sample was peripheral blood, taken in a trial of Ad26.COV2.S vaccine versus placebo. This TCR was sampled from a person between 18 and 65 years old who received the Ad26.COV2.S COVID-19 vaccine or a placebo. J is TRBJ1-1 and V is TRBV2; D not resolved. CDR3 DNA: TGTGCCAGCAGTGAAGGCGGCAAAGCTTTCTTT. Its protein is CASSEGGKAFF.